The text below deals with one TCR beta chain. Its cognate antigen is unknown. PCR primers comprised 60 Vbeta and 13 Jbeta primers. Clones were read by immunoSEQ multiplex PCR, and TCRdb kept only the in-frame ones, dropping some. The table has 180,000 or so clones, more than 60% seen once; the top ten hold 1.4%. The data are from a study of cytomegalovirus exposure and HLA in healthy donors. Study-wide results and limits: Common viral pathogens seemed to be connected with several of the most significant clusters, according to a later analysis. Analyses of presence/absence relied on an assumption of roughly uniform sequencing depth across donors. Further analysis, carried out later, found HLA-associated TCR beta chains more clonally expanded than equally common other chains.

The origin of this receptor is a man younger than 30 in good health and CMV-seronegative. Sequences were obtained from PBMCs.

CDR3 region: CASSLVAGAYNEQFF. In DNA, the CDR3 is TGTGCCAGCAGCTTAGTAGCGGGGGCCTACAATGAGCAGTTCTTC. The J gene is TRBJ2-1, the V gene TRBV7-2, with 9 bases fitting TRBD2. The germline V gene encodes CDR1 SGHTA and CDR2 FQGNSA. This CDR3 has 15 amino acids. After removal of 1 base from V and 2 bases from J, the junction contained 0 bases not matched to a gene. The full variable domain, rest sourced from reference TRBV7-2 and TRBJ2-1, is GAGVSQSPSNKVTEKGKDVELRCDPISGHTALYWYRQSLGQGLEFLIYFQGNSAPDKSGLPSDRFSAERTGGSVSTLTIQRTQQEDSAVYLCASSLVAGAYNEQFFGPGTRLTVL.